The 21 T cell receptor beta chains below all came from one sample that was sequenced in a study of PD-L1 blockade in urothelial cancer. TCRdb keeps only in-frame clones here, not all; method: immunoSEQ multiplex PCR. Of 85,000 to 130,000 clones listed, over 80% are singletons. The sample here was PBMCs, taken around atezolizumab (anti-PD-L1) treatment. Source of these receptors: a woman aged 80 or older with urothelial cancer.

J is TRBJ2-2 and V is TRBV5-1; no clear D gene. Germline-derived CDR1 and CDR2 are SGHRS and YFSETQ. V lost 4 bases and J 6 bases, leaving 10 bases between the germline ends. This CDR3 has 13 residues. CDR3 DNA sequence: TGCGCCAGCAGCATAGACGGGTCCGGGGAGCTGTTTTTT. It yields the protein CASSIDGSGELFF.

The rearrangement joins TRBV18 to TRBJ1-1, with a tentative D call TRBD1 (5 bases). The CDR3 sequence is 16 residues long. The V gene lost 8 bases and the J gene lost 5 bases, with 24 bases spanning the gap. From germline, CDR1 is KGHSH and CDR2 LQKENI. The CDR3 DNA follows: TGTGCCAGCACTTCCCTAACGCAGGGTTTTCGGACTGAAGCTTTCTTT. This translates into CASTSLTQGFRTEAFF.

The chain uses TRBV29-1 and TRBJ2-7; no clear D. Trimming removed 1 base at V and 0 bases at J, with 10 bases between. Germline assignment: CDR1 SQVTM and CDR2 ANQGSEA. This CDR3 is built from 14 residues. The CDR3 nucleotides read TGCAGCGTTGAAGCCTCTAAGTCCTCCTACGAGCAGTACTTC. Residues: CSVEASKSSYEQYF.

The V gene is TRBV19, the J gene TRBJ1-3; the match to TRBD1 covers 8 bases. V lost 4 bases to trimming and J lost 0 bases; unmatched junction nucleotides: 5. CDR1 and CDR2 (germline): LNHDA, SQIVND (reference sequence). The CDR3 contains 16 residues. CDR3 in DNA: TGTGCCAGTAGTAGAGGGACAGGAAACTCTGGAAACACCATATATTTT. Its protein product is CASSRGTGNSGNTIYF. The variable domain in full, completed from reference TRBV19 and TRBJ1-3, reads DGGITQSPKYLFRKEGQNVTLSCEQNLNHDAMYWYRQDPGQGLRLIYYSQIVNDFQKGDIAEGYSVSREKKESFPLTVTSAQKNPTAFYLCASSRGTGNSGNTIYFGEGSWLTVV.

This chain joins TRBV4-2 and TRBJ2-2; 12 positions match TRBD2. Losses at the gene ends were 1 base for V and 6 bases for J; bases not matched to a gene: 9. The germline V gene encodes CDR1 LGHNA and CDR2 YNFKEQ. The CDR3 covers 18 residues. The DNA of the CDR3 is TGTGCCAGCAGCCAAGTCGCGACTAGCGGGAGATTATCCGGGGAGCTGTTTTTT. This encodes CASSQVATSGRLSGELFF.

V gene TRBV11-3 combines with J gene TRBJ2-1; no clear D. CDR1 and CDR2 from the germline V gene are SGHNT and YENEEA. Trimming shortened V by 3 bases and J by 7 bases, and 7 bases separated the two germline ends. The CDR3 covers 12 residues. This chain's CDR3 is CASSFEENEQFF. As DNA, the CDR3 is TGTGCCAGCAGCTTCGAGGAGAATGAGCAGTTCTTC.

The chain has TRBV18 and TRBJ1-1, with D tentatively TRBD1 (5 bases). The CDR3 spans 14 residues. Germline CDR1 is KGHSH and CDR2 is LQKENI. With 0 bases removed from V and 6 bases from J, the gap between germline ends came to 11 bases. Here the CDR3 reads CASSPPGLQAEAFF. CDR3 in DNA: TGTGCCAGCTCACCACCGGGGCTCCAGGCTGAAGCTTTCTTT.

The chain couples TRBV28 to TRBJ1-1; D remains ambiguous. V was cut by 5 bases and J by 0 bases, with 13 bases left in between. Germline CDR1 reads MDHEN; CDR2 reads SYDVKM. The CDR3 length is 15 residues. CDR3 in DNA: TGTGCCAGCAGTCCCCGTCGGAGTTTGAACACTGAAGCTTTCTTT. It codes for CASSPRRSLNTEAFF.

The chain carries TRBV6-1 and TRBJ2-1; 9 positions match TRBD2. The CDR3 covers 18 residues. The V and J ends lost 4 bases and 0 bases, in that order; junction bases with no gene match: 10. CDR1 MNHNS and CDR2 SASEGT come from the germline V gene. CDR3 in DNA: TGTGCCAGCAGTGGTGTGGCAGCGGGAGGACTCTCCTACAATGAGCAGTTCTTC. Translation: CASSGVAAGGLSYNEQFF.

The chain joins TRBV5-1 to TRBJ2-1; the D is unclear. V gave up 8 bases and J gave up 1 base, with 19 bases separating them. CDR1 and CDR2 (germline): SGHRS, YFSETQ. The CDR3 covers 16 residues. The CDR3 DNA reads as TGCGCCAGTAGGCCCGGCTCGACTGCGTCCTACAATGAGCAGTTCTTC. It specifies CASRPGSTASYNEQFF.

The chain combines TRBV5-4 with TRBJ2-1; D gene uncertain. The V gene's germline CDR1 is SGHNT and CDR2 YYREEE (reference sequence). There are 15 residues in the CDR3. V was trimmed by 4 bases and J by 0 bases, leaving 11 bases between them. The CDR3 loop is CASSPISSSYNEQFF. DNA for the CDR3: TGTGCCAGCAGCCCTATCTCGAGCTCCTACAATGAGCAGTTCTTC.

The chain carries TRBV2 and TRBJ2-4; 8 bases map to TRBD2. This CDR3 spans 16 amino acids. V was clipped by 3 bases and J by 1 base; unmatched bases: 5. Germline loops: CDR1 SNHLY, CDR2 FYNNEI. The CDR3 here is CASSDTRGGAKNIQYF. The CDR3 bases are TGTGCCAGCAGTGATACCCGGGGGGGGGCCAAAAACATTCAGTACTTC.

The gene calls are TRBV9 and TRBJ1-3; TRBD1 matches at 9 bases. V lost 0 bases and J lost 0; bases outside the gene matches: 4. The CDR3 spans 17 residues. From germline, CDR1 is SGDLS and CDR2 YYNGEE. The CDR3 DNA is TGTGCCAGCAGCGTAGGACAGGGGGTCGACTCTGGAAACACCATATATTTT. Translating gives CASSVGQGVDSGNTIYF.

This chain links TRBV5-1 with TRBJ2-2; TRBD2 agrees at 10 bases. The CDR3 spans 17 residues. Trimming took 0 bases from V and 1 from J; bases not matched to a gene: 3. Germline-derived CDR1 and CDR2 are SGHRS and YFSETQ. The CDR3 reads CASSLALAGVNTGELFF. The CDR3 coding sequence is TGCGCCAGCAGCTTGGCGCTAGCGGGAGTGAACACCGGGGAGCTGTTTTTT.

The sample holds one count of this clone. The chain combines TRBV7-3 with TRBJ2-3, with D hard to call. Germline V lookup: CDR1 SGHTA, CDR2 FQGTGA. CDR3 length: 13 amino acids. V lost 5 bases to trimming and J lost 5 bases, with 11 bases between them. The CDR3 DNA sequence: TGTGCCAGCAGCGCTTCATCAGGAGATACGCAGTATTTT. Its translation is CASSASSGDTQYF.

The CDR3 DNA follows: TGTGCCAGCAGTGAGGCCGGGAACTCCTACAATGAGCAGTTCTTC. This gives the protein CASSEAGNSYNEQFF. The rearrangement links TRBV6-1 to TRBJ2-1, with D tentatively TRBD2 (5 bases). Germline CDR1 is MNHNS and CDR2 is SASEGT. CDR3 length equals 15 residues. V dropped 3 bases and J dropped 0 bases, with 9 bases sitting between them.

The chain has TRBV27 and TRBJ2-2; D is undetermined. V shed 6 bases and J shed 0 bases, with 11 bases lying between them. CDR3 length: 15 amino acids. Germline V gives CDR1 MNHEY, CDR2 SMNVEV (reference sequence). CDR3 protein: CASSRQAPNTGELFF. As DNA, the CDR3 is TGTGCCAGCAGCCGACAAGCCCCGAACACCGGGGAGCTGTTTTTT.

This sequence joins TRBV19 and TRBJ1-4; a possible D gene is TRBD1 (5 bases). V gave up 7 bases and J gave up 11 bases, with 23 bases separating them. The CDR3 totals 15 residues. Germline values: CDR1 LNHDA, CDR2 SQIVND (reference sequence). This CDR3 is CASMMSGQGLAKLFF. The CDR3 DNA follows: TGTGCCAGTATGATGAGTGGGCAGGGTCTCGCCAAACTGTTTTTT.

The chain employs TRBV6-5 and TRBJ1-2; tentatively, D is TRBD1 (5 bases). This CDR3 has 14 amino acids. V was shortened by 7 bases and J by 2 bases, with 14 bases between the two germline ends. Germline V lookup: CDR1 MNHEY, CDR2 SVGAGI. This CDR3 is CASTKRGWNYGYTF. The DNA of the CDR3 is TGTGCCAGCACCAAAAGGGGCTGGAACTATGGCTACACCTTC.

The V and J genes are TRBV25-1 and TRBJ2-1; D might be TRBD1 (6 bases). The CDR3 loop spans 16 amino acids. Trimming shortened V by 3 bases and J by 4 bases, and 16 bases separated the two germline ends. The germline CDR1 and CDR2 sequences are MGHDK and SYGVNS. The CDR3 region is CASSDPSRTVYNEQFF. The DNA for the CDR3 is TGTGCCAGCAGTGACCCCTCGCGGACAGTATACAATGAGCAGTTCTTC.

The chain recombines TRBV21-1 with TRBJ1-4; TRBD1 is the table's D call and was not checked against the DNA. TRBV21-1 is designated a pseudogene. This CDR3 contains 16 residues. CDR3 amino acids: CASSSQGGATNEKLFF. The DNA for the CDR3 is TGTGCCAGCAGCTCCCAGGGGGGCGCAACTAATGAAAAACTGTTTTTT.